The 8 T cell receptor beta chains given below trace back to one sample, sequenced in a study of blood T cell repertoires in COVID-19. Repertoires were generated with immunoSEQ multiplex PCR, while TCRdb's copy carries only in-frame clones and drops some. The repertoire holds tens of thousands of clones, with 85% to 90% as singletons. The sample comprised peripheral blood. The receptors were sampled from a human donor in a cohort sampled during active COVID-19.

This rearrangement joins TRBV6-2 or TRBV6-3 to TRBJ2-7; D is undetermined. This CDR3 has 13 residues. The germline gives CDR1 MNHEY, CDR2 SVGEGT. Trimming pared 0 bases from V and 2 bases from J, leaving 5 bases between. The CDR3 is CASSYSRPYEQYF. Here the CDR3 DNA reads TGTGCCAGCAGTTACTCGCGGCCCTACGAGCAGTACTTC.

V and J are TRBV9 and TRBJ2-7; 11 positions match TRBD2. V gave up 3 bases and J gave up 2 bases; unmatched junction bases: 7. In germline, CDR1 is SGDLS, CDR2 YYNGEE. The CDR3 is 16 amino acids. The DNA of the CDR3 is TGTGCCAGCAGCGCCGGCCTAGCGGGGGGAGCCTACGAGCAGTACTTC. This encodes CASSAGLAGGAYEQYF.

The V call is TRBV6-5, the J call TRBJ2-3, with D possibly matching TRBD1 (5 bases). Germline values: CDR1 MNHEY, CDR2 SVGAGI. The V end was cut by 0 bases, the J end by 0 bases, with 7 bases between. The CDR3 is made up of 15 amino acids. The CDR3 DNA is TGTGCCAGCAGTTACTCGACAGCCAGCACAGATACGCAGTATTTT. This encodes CASSYSTASTDTQYF.

The chain recombines TRBV7-2 with TRBJ1-2, with D tentatively TRBD1 (6 bases). The CDR3 is 15 residues long. V was pared by 4 bases and J by 4 bases, with 16 bases between. The germline gives CDR1 SGHTA, CDR2 FQGNSA. This chain's CDR3 is CASSSPPDSSYGYTF. Written as DNA, the CDR3 is TGTGCCAGCAGCTCCCCACCGGACAGTTCCTATGGCTACACCTTC.

The chain carries TRBV5-6 and TRBJ2-2; tentative D call: TRBD1 (6 bases). Trimming shortened V by 4 bases and J by 2 bases, and 12 bases separated the two germline ends. Looked up from germline, CDR1 is SGHDT and CDR2 is YYEEEE. CDR3 size: 15 residues. This CDR3 is CASSSRTVNTGELFF. The CDR3 coding sequence is TGTGCCAGCAGCAGCCGGACAGTAAACACCGGGGAGCTGTTTTTT.

The chain carries TRBV9 and TRBJ2-3; TRBD1 aligns across 8 bases. The V gene end was trimmed by 1 base and the J gene end by 0 bases; junction bases not matched to a gene: 7. Germline loops: CDR1 SGDLS, CDR2 YYNGEE. This CDR3 is 17 amino acids long. This CDR3 is CASSVSTGASSTDTQYF. In DNA form, the CDR3 reads TGTGCCAGCAGCGTATCGACAGGGGCCTCTAGCACAGATACGCAGTATTTT.

The V and J genes are TRBV18 and TRBJ1-2, with a possible D match to TRBD1 (5 bases). The CDR3 is 13 residues long. V shed 8 bases and J shed 4 bases, with 14 bases lying between them. Germline V CDR1 and CDR2: KGHSH, LQKENI. The CDR3, as DNA: TGTGCCAGCACAGGAAGCAATTCCTATGGCTACACCTTC. Its protein is CASTGSNSYGYTF. The full variable domain, its missing parts supplied by reference TRBV18 and TRBJ1-2, is NAGVMQNPRHLVRRRGQEARLRCSPMKGHSHVYWYRQLPEEGLKFMVYLQKENIIDESGMPKERFSAEFPKEGPSILRIQQVVRGDSAAYFCASTGSNSYGYTFGSGTRLTVV.

This chain connects TRBV5-1 to TRBJ2-1, with D possibly TRBD2 on 6 matching bases. The CDR3 totals 15 residues. CDR1 and CDR2 from the germline V gene are SGHRS and YFSETQ. V was pared by 5 bases and J by 7 bases, with 19 bases between. DNA of the CDR3: TGCGCCAGCAGACGGGATAGCGGCAACGATAATGAGCAGTTCTTC. Translated, it gives CASRRDSGNDNEQFF.